The entry that follows covers one T cell receptor (beta chain) sequence. The antigen remains undetermined. The data stem from a study of shared clonotypes between healthy human individuals. Germline V gene sequence: CDR1 SGHDT, CDR2 YYEEEE. V gave up 4 bases and J gave up 3 bases, with 14 bases separating them. The CDR3 has 15 residues. Deep was the level at which the assay was run. Every immunoSEQ plate was one replicate of a subset's evenly spread DNA. Approximately 30,000 T cell genomes, or around 300 ng DNA, went into unsorted PBMC replicate PCRs. TCRdb's table, derived via immunoSEQ multiplex PCR, lists solely in-frame clones and lacks some. The sample holds roughly 500,000 clones, 81% seen once. Study results and caveats: The low donor count limited represented genetic and exposure-history diversity.

The TCR sequence derives from a woman between 40 and 55 years old in good health. Some clones in this sample may be carry-over from other donors' samples. V usage is TRBV5-6 and J usage is TRBJ2-1; a weak D match, TRBD2 (6 bases). The specimen was PBMCs. The CDR3 is CASSRGGDRYNEQFF. The CDR3 DNA follows: TGTGCCAGCAGCCGAGGAGGGGATCGCTACAATGAGCAGTTCTTC.